These 30 T cell receptor beta chains originate from one sample sequenced in a study of PD-1 and CTLA-4 blockade in melanoma. Libraries were prepared by immunoSEQ multiplex PCR; TCRdb keeps only in-frame clonotypes and omits some of them. The sample holds about 30,000 clones; approximately 88% are singletons and the top ten take around 8.7%. The sample here was CD8+ T cells from peripheral blood, taken before anti-PD-1 treatment. The source is a human donor with melanoma.

The genes are TRBV15 and TRBJ2-1, with TRBD2 identical over 14 bases. This CDR3 is 17 amino acids long. Per germline, CDR1 LNHNV and CDR2 YYDKDF (reference sequence). V lost 4 bases, J lost 9 bases, and 11 bases stayed unmatched. The CDR3 region has the DNA TGTGCCACCAGCACCGGGACTAGCGGGAGTCTAGGCAGTGAGCAGTTCTTC. This gives the protein CATSTGTSGSLGSEQFF. Full variable domain (outside the CDR3, taken from reference TRBV15 and TRBJ2-1): DAMVIQNPRYQVTQFGKPVTLSCSQTLNHNVMYWYQQKSSQAPKLLFHYYDKDFNNEADTPDNFQSRRPNTSFCFLDIRSPGLGDTAMYLCATSTGTSGSLGSEQFFGPGTRLTVL.

This chain links TRBV2 with TRBJ2-7; D remains ambiguous. Trimming left V 0 bases short and J 2 bases short, with 8 bases between. CDR3 length: 14 residues. CDR1 and CDR2 from the germline V gene are SNHLY and FYNNEI. The CDR3: CASSEAGRTYEQYF. CDR3 DNA: TGTGCCAGCAGTGAAGCTGGCAGGACCTACGAGCAGTACTTC.

The V gene is TRBV29-1, the J gene TRBJ2-2; tentative D call: TRBD2 (6 bases). This CDR3 is 11 amino acids long. Germline V CDR1 and CDR2: SQVTM, ANQGSEA. Trimming removed 6 bases from V and 4 bases from J, with 6 bases in between. The CDR3 nucleotides read TGCAGCGTGGGGGGCACCGGGGAGCTGTTTTTT. Translated: CSVGGTGELFF.

This rearrangement joins TRBV27 to TRBJ1-1; D is possibly TRBD1 (6 bases). The length of the CDR3 is 15 residues. The ends were cut back, 8 bases at V and 2 bases at J, with 18 bases in the middle. Per germline, CDR1 MNHEY and CDR2 SMNVEV (reference sequence). The DNA of the CDR3 is TGTGCCAGCGGCTTTTCGGGGGGCCCCAACACTGAAGCTTTCTTT. It yields the protein CASGFSGGPNTEAFF.

This clone was counted once. The chain has TRBV6-1 and TRBJ1-4; the match to TRBD1 covers 9 bases. The germline gives CDR1 MNHNS, CDR2 SASEGT. The CDR3 has 14 residues. Trimming cost V 3 bases and J 7 bases; bases outside gene matches: 3. CDR3 nucleotides: TGTGCCAGCAGTGACGGGACAGGGACTGAAAAACTGTTTTTT. Its translation: CASSDGTGTEKLFF.

The chain links TRBV2 to TRBJ1-2; the D is unclear. The ends were cut back, 5 bases at V and 1 base at J, with 8 bases in the middle. The CDR3 extends over 13 amino acids. The germline CDR1 and CDR2 sequences are SNHLY and FYNNEI. This chain's CDR3 is CASSSQFNYGYTF. The CDR3 bases are TGTGCCAGCAGTTCACAGTTTAACTATGGCTACACCTTC.

The CDR3 protein is CASSPTSAPYEQYF. CDR3 bases: TGTGCCAGCAGCCCGACTAGTGCCCCCTACGAGCAGTACTTC. V and J are TRBV7-9 and TRBJ2-7; D possibly corresponds to TRBD2 (6 bases). The CDR3 runs 14 residues. In germline, CDR1 is SEHNR, CDR2 FQNEAQ (reference sequence). Trimming pared 5 bases from V and 2 bases from J, leaving 13 bases between.

V and J are TRBV19 and TRBJ2-1; 7 nucleotides match TRBD2. The CDR3 has 15 amino acids. V shed 10 bases and J 4 bases; nucleotides not matched to a gene: 13. Germline CDR1 LNHDA, CDR2 SQIVND (reference sequence). The CDR3 sequence: CATLPAGSLYNEQFF. As DNA, the CDR3 is TGTGCCACCCTCCCAGCGGGGAGCCTATACAATGAGCAGTTCTTC.

The chain combines TRBV4-1 with TRBJ1-5, with D perhaps TRBD1 (6 bases). CDR1 is MGHRA, CDR2 YSYEKL, per germline. There are 13 residues in the CDR3. Trimming shortened V by 1 base and J by 9 bases, and 10 bases separated the two germline ends. CDR3 protein: CASSQVGGAPQHF. CDR3 DNA: TGCGCCAGCAGCCAAGTCGGGGGGGCGCCCCAGCATTTT.

The chain is built from TRBV18 and TRBJ1-2, with D possibly TRBD1 on 5 matching bases. There are 17 residues in the CDR3. Looked up from germline, CDR1 is KGHSH and CDR2 is LQKENI. The germline V and J ends were trimmed by 3 bases and 1 base, with 18 bases remaining between them. The CDR3 is CASSPGRTGEVNYGYTF. The CDR3 region has the DNA TGTGCCAGCTCACCCGGGAGAACAGGAGAGGTTAACTATGGCTACACCTTC.

The genes are TRBV12-3 or TRBV12-4 and TRBJ1-1; D is perhaps TRBD1 (5 bases). The CDR3 spans 11 residues. V was cut by 4 bases and J by 5 bases, with 5 bases left in between. This CDR3 is CASSWGTEAFF. The CDR3 nucleotides read TGTGCCAGCAGTTGGGGGACTGAAGCTTTCTTT.

The chain recombines TRBV11-2 with TRBJ1-2; D is undetermined. In germline, CDR1 is SGHAT, CDR2 FQNNGV. CDR3 length equals 13 residues. V gave up 4 bases and J gave up 8 bases, with 14 bases separating them. The CDR3 spells CASSWTAFGGYTF. In nucleotides, the CDR3 is TGTGCCAGCAGCTGGACGGCTTTCGGGGGCTACACCTTC.

The chain carries TRBV6-2 or TRBV6-3 and TRBJ1-1, with D possibly matching TRBD1 (5 bases). Germline V CDR1 and CDR2: MNHEY, SVGEGT. V was pared by 2 bases and J by 1 base, with 8 bases between. This CDR3 is 14 amino acids long. CDR3 sequence reads: CASSYQGQNTEAFF. CDR3 coding DNA: TGTGCCAGCAGTTACCAAGGACAGAACACTGAAGCTTTCTTT.

This rearrangement joins TRBV12-5 to TRBJ2-1; 8 bases are a match to TRBD2. Germline CDR1 reads LGHNT; CDR2 reads FRNRAP. This CDR3 region has 15 residues. V dropped 1 base and J dropped 8; count of bases not matched to a gene: 7. The CDR3 loop reads CASGLAERGSYEQFF. CDR3 DNA: TGTGCTAGTGGTTTGGCCGAGCGGGGGTCATATGAGCAGTTCTTC.

V gene TRBV6-2 or TRBV6-3 combines with J gene TRBJ2-7; D is possibly TRBD1 (6 bases). The CDR3 length is 16 residues. Germline V gene sequence: CDR1 MNHEY, CDR2 SVGEGT. V lost 4 bases to trimming and J lost 0 bases, with 16 bases between them. CDR3 region: CASSSTQGPLSYEQYF. The CDR3 bases are TGTGCCAGCAGTTCAACTCAGGGGCCCCTCTCCTACGAGCAGTACTTC.

V and J are TRBV5-4 and TRBJ2-3; 11 bases are a match to TRBD2. CDR1 is SGHNT and CDR2 is YYREEE in the germline V gene (reference sequence). This CDR3 has 15 amino acids. The J segment lost 4 bases and the V segment lost 6 bases, leaving 7 bases of the junction unmatched. The CDR3 loop reads CASTPGSGRADTQYF. The DNA of the CDR3 is TGTGCCAGCACCCCGGGTAGCGGGAGGGCAGATACGCAGTATTTT.

V and J are TRBV7-3 and TRBJ1-1, with TRBD1 matching 9 bases. The CDR3 spans 16 residues. V lost 2 bases, J lost 2 bases, and 6 bases stayed unmatched. The germline CDR1 and CDR2 sequences are SGHTA and FQGTGA. The CDR3 sequence is CASSLLPGQGNTEAFF. Written as DNA, the CDR3 is TGTGCCAGCAGCTTACTCCCGGGACAGGGCAACACTGAAGCTTTCTTT.

The count of this clone is one. The chain links TRBV11-2 to TRBJ2-3, with 10 positions matching TRBD2. CDR3 length: 16 residues. Germline loops: CDR1 SGHAT, CDR2 FQNNGV. The junction had 5 bases not matched to a gene; V was cut back by 0 bases and J by 5 bases. CDR3 nucleotides: TGTGCCAGCAGCTTAGAGCTAGCGGGAGTGGTAGATACGCAGTATTTT. Its translation is CASSLELAGVVDTQYF. Together with reference TRBV11-2 and TRBJ2-3, the CDR3 gives the full variable domain: EAGVAQSPRYKIIEKRQSVAFWCNPISGHATLYWYQQILGQGPKLLIQFQNNGVVDDSQLPKDRFSAERLKGVDSTLKIQPAKLEDSAVYLCASSLELAGVVDTQYFGPGTRLTVL.

This chain links TRBV24-1 with TRBJ2-1, with D perhaps matching TRBD2 (5 bases). The CDR3 totals 16 residues. Trimming took off 4 bases at V and 0 bases at J, with 12 bases between the two ends. Germline-derived CDR1 and CDR2 are KGHDR and SFDVKD. The CDR3 nucleotides are TGTGCCACCAGTGACCCGAAGAGGGTCTCCTACAATGAGCAGTTCTTC. Protein: CATSDPKRVSYNEQFF.

The chain carries TRBV4-2 and TRBJ2-3; no definite D call. The V gene lost 4 bases and the J gene lost 4 bases, with 9 bases spanning the gap. This CDR3 has 13 amino acids. Germline V gives CDR1 LGHNA, CDR2 YNFKEQ. The CDR3 spells CASSPPGADTQYF. DNA of the CDR3: TGTGCCAGCAGCCCCCCAGGTGCAGATACGCAGTATTTT.

The genes are TRBV16 and TRBJ2-7; D call uncertain. The CDR3 loop spans 14 amino acids. Germline CDR1 KGHSY, CDR2 FQNENV. The V and J ends lost 4 bases and 2 bases respectively, with 12 bases between them. This CDR3 is CASSPGQATYEQYF. The CDR3 coding sequence is TGTGCCAGCAGCCCTGGGCAGGCCACCTACGAGCAGTACTTC.

The gene calls are TRBV4-1 and TRBJ1-1; D call uncertain. V dropped 1 base and J dropped 0 bases, with 9 bases sitting between them. From germline, CDR1 is MGHRA and CDR2 YSYEKL. This CDR3 has 15 amino acids. CDR3 coding DNA: TGCGCCAGCAGCCAAGCTGCTTCGATGAACACTGAAGCTTTCTTT. Translated, it gives CASSQAASMNTEAFF.

Here the CDR3 DNA reads TGTGCCACACAGGGCCCCACCGGGGAGCTGTTTTTT. Translated: CATQGPTGELFF. The V call is TRBV14, the J call TRBJ2-2, with D possibly being TRBD1 (6 bases). V was pared by 10 bases and J by 4 bases, with 10 bases between. CDR1 is SGHDN and CDR2 is FVKESK in the germline V gene. This CDR3 spans 12 amino acids.

This chain uses TRBV7-8 with TRBJ1-4; D is ambiguous. The V end was cut by 4 bases, the J end by 8 bases, with 11 bases between. Germline CDR1 and CDR2: SGHVS and FQNEAQ. The length of the CDR3 is 13 residues. CDR3: CASSSPLAEKLFF. CDR3 nucleotide sequence: TGTGCCAGCAGCTCCCCCCTGGCGGAAAAACTGTTTTTT.

The rearrangement links TRBV10-3 to TRBJ1-2; D gene unclear. CDR1 and CDR2 from the germline V gene are ENHRY and SYGVKD. CDR3 length equals 16 residues. Trimming left V 3 bases short and J 4 bases short, with 18 bases between. CDR3 loop: CAISDKETIRAYGYTF. Written as DNA, the CDR3 is TGTGCCATCAGTGATAAGGAAACGATTCGGGCCTATGGCTACACCTTC.

This chain uses TRBV5-1 with TRBJ1-4; D is undetermined. This CDR3 spans 11 amino acids. CDR1 and CDR2 (germline): SGHRS, YFSETQ. With 10 bases removed from V and 2 bases from J, the gap between germline ends came to 6 bases. The CDR3 reads CAGGTNEKLFF. As DNA, the CDR3 is TGCGCCGGAGGTACTAATGAAAAACTGTTTTTT.

This chain links TRBV29-1 with TRBJ1-1; TRBD1 is a possible D gene (6 bases). This CDR3 is 12 amino acids long. V dropped 3 bases and J dropped 8 bases, with 13 bases sitting between them. CDR1 and CDR2 from the germline V gene are SQVTM and ANQGSEA. The CDR3 DNA reads TGCAGCGTTGAGACCGGACAGAGAGAAGCTTTCTTT. Translating gives CSVETGQREAFF. The full variable domain, completed using reference TRBV29-1 and TRBJ1-1, is SAVISQKPSRDICQRGTSLTIQCQVDSQVTMMFWYRQQPGQSLTLIATANQGSEATYESGFVIDKFPISRPNLTFSTLTVSNMSPEDSSIYLCSVETGQREAFFGQGTRLTVV.

J is TRBJ2-1 and V is TRBV7-3, with a tentative D call TRBD1 (5 bases). The V and J ends lost 2 bases and 8 bases respectively, with 10 bases between them. Germline assignment: CDR1 SGHTA and CDR2 FQGTGA. This CDR3 region has 13 residues. The CDR3 loop reads CASSLEVGDEQFF. In DNA form, the CDR3 reads TGTGCCAGCAGCTTAGAGGTAGGGGATGAGCAGTTCTTC.

This clone was seen more than once but under ten times. The J gene is TRBJ1-1, the V gene TRBV25-1; D unclear. Germline V gene data show CDR1 as MGHDK and CDR2 as SYGVNS. The V end was cut by 4 bases, the J end by 1 base, with 4 bases between. The CDR3 has 12 residues. The CDR3 DNA sequence: TGTGCCAGCAGTGCTTCGAACACTGAAGCTTTCTTT. Encoded protein: CASSASNTEAFF. The full variable domain, in which reference TRBV25-1 and TRBJ1-1 provide the parts outside the CDR3, is EADIYQTPRYLVIGTGKKITLECSQTMGHDKMYWYQQDPGMELHLIHYSYGVNSTEKGDLSSESTVSRIRTEHFPLTLESARPSHTSQYLCASSASNTEAFFGQGTRLTVV.

V gene TRBV5-8 combines with J gene TRBJ2-1; 11 bases fit TRBD2. The ends lost 4 bases at V and 5 bases at J; junction bases unmatched: 5. Germline-derived CDR1 and CDR2 are SGHTS and YDEGEE. The length of the CDR3 is 15 residues. The CDR3 DNA reads as TGTGCCAGCAGCCAGGGACTAGCGGCCAACAATGAGCAGTTCTTC. Encoded protein: CASSQGLAANNEQFF.